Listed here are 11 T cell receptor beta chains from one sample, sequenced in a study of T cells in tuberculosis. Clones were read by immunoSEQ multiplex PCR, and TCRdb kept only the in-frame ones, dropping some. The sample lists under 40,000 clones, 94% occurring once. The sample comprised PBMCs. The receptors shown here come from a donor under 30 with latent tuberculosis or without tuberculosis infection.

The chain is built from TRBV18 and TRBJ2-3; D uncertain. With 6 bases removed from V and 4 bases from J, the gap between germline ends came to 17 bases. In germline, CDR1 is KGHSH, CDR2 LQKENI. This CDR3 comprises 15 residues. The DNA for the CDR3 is TGTGCCAGCTCCACGAGTCATAATTCGGCAGATACGCAGTATTTT. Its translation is CASSTSHNSADTQYF.

As DNA, the CDR3 is TGTGCTAGTGGCCCCGGACAGGGCGGCCAGCCCCAGCATTTT. Residues: CASGPGQGGQPQHF. The rearrangement links TRBV12-5 to TRBJ1-5; TRBD1 matches at 8 bases. CDR3 length equals 14 residues. Germline CDR1 reads LGHNT; CDR2 reads FRNRAP. V shed 6 bases, J shed 7 bases, and the junction held 8 bases outside the gene matches. Using reference TRBV12-5 and TRBJ1-5 for the parts outside the CDR3, the full variable domain is DARVTQTPRHKVTEMGQEVTMRCQPILGHNTVFWYRQTMMQGLELLAYFRNRAPLDDSGMPKDRFSAEMPDATLATLKIQPSEPRDSAVYFCASGPGQGGQPQHFGDGTRLSIL.

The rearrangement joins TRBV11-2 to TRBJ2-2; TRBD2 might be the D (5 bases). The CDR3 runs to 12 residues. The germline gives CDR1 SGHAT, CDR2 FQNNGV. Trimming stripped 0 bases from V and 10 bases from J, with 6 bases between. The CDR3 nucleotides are TGTGCCAGCAGCTTAGAAGCGGTGGAGCTGTTTTTT. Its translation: CASSLEAVELFF.

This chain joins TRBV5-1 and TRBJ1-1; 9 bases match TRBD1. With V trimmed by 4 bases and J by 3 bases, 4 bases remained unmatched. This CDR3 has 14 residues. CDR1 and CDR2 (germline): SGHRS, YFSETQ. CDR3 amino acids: CASSRDRADTEAFF. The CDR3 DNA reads TGCGCCAGCAGCCGGGACAGGGCGGACACTGAAGCTTTCTTT.

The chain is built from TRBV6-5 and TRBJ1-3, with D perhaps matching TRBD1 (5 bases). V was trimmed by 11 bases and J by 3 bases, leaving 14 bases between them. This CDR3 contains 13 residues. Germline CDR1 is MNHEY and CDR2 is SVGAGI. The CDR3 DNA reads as TGTGCCGTTTCTGGGGCACTTGGAAACACCATATATTTT. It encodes CAVSGALGNTIYF.

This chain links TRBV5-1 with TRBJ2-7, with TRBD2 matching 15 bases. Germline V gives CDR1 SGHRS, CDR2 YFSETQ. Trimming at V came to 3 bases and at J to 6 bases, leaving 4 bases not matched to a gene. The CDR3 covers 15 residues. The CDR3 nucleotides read TGCGCCAGCAGCTCGGGACTAGCGGGAGGAGCCGAGCAGTACTTC. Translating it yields CASSSGLAGGAEQYF.

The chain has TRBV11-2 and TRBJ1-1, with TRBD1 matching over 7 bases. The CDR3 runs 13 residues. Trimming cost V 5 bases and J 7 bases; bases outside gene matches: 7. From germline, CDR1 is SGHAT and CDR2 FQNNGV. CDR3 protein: CASSLDRSLEAFF. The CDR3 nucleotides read TGTGCCAGCAGCCTGGACAGGTCTCTTGAAGCTTTCTTT. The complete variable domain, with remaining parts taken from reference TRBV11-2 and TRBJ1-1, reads EAGVAQSPRYKIIEKRQSVAFWCNPISGHATLYWYQQILGQGPKLLIQFQNNGVVDDSQLPKDRFSAERLKGVDSTLKIQPAKLEDSAVYLCASSLDRSLEAFFGQGTRLTVV.

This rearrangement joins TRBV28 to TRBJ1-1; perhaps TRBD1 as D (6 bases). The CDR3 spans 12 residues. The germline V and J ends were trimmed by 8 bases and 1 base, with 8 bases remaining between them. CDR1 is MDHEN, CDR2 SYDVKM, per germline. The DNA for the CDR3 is TGTGCCAGCGGACAGACGAACACTGAAGCTTTCTTT. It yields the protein CASGQTNTEAFF.

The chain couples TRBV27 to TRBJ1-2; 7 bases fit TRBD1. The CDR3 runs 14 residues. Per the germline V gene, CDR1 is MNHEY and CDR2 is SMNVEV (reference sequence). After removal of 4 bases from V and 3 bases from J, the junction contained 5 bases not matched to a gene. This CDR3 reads CASSSGTAYYGYTF. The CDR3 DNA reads TGTGCCAGCAGTTCCGGGACAGCCTACTATGGCTACACCTTC.

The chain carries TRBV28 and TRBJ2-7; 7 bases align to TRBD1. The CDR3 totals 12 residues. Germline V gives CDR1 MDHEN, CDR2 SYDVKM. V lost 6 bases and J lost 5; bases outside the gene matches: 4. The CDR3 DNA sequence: TGTGCCAGCAGCGACAGGGTCAACGAGCAGTACTTC. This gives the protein CASSDRVNEQYF.

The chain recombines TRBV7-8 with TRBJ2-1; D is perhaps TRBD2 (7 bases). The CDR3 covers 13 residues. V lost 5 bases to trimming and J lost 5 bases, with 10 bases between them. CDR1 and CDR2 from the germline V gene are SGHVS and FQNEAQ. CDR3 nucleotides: TGTGCCAGCAGCGGGGGGGGCAACAATGAGCAGTTCTTC. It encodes CASSGGGNNEQFF.